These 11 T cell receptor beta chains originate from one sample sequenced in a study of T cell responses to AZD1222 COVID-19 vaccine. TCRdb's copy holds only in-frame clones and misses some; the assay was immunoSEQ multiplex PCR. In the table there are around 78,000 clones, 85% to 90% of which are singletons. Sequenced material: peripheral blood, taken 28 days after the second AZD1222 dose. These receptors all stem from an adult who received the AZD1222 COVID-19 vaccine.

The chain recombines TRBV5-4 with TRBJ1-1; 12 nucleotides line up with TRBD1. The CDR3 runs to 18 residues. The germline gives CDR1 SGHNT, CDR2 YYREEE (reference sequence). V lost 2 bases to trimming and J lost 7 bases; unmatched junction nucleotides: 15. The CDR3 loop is CASSFGGGTGGKGGEAFF. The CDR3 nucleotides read TGTGCCAGCAGCTTCGGGGGCGGGACAGGGGGCAAGGGTGGTGAAGCTTTCTTT. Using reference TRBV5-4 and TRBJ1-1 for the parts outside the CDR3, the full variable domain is ETGVTQSPTHLIKTRGQQVTLRCSSQSGHNTVSWYQQALGQGPQFIFQYYREEENGRGNFPPRFSGLQFPNYSSELNVNALELDDSALYLCASSFGGGTGGKGGEAFFGQGTRLTVV.

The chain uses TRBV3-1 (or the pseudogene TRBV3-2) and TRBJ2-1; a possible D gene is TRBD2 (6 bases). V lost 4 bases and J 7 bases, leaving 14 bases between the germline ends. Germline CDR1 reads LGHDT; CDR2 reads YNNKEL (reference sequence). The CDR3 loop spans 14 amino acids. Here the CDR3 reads CASSRDAGPNEQFF. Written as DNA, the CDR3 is TGTGCCAGCAGCCGCGATGCGGGGCCTAATGAGCAGTTCTTC.

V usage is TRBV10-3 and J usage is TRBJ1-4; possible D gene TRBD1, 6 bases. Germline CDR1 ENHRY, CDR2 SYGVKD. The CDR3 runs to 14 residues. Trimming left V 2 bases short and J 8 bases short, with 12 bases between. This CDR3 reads CAISERNREEKLFF. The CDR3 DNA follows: TGTGCCATCAGTGAGAGAAACAGGGAGGAAAAACTGTTTTTT.

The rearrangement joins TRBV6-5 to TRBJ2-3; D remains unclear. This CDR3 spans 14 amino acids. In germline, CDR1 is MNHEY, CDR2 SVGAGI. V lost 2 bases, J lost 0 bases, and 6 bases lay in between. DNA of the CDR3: TGTGCCAGCAGTTACCGAACTAGCACAGATACGCAGTATTTT. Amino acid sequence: CASSYRTSTDTQYF.

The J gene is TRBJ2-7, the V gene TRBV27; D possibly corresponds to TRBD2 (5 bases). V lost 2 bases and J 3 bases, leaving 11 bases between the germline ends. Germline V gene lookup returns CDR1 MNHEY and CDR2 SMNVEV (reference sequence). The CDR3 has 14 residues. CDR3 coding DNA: TGTGCCAGCAGTTTAGCTCGAGGGTTCTACGAGCAGTACTTC. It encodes CASSLARGFYEQYF.

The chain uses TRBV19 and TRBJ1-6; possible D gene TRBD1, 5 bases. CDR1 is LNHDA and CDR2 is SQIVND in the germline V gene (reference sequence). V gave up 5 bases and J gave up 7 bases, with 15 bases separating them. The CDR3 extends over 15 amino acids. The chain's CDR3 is CASSPLQGRNSPLHF. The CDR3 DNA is TGTGCCAGTAGTCCCCTCCAGGGCAGAAATTCACCCCTCCACTTT.

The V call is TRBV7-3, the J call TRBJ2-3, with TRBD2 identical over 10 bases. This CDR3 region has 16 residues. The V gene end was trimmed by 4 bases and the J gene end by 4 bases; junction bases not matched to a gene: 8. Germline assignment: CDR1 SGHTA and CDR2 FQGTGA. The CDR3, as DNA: TGTGCCAGCAGCTCACCGGGACTAGCGATTTCAGATACGCAGTATTTT. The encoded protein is CASSSPGLAISDTQYF.

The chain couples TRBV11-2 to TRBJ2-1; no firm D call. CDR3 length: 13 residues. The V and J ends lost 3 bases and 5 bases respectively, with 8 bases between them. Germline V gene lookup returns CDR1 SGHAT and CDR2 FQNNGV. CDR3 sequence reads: CASSFVEDNEQFF. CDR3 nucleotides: TGTGCCAGCAGCTTTGTAGAAGACAATGAGCAGTTCTTC.

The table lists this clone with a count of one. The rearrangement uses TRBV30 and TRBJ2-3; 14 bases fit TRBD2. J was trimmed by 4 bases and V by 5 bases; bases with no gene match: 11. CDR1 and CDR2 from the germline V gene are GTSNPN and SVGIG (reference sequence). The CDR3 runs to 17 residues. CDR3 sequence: CAWASGLAGVISDTQYF. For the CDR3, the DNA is TGTGCCTGGGCCTCGGGACTAGCGGGGGTAATATCAGATACGCAGTATTTT.

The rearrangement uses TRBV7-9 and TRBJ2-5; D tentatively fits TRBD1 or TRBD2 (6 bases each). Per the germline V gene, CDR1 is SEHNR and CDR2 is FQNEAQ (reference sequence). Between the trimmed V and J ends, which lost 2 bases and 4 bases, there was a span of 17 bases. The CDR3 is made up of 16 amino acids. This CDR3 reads CASSLTGAFSGETQYF. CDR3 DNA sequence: TGTGCCAGCAGCTTAACGGGGGCGTTCAGTGGAGAGACCCAGTACTTC.

The CDR3 here is CASSLPGGQNTGELFF. CDR3 in DNA: TGCGCCAGCAGCTTACCGGGGGGCCAGAACACCGGGGAGCTGTTTTTT. The chain has TRBV5-1 and TRBJ2-2; D might be TRBD2 (7 bases). CDR1 is SGHRS, CDR2 YFSETQ, per germline. CDR3 length: 16 residues. Trimming removed 2 bases from V and 1 base from J, with 12 bases in between.